Listed here are 5 T cell receptor beta chains from one sample, sequenced in a study of blood T cells in healthy people across ages (dated by TCRdb to between 2015 and 2016). Library construction relied on 5' RACE. The data were produced on an Illumina HiSeq 2500. The second PCR ran for roughly 7 to 12 cycles and used a J-beta primer mix along with a sample-barcoded 5' primer. TCRdb cleaned the public reads at Q25 with fastp, built clones with MiXCR and kept in-frame beta chains. Rows with one shared CDR3 protein collapse into an entry with the most common genes and DNA. The sample includes about 1,500,000 distinct CDR3 sequences, with 40% to 50% observed a single time. The top ten hold approximately 7.9% of the sample. Specimen: blood. These receptors all stem from a woman aged 18-30 years in good health.

This clonotype has only one observation. The genes are TRBV27 and TRBJ2-7, with 7 bases identical to TRBD1. This CDR3 has 19 residues. V shed 4 bases and J 2 bases; nucleotides not matched to a gene: 20. Germline lookup yields CDR1 MNHEY and CDR2 SMNVEV (reference sequence). CDR3 DNA sequence: TGTGCCAGCAGTTACCACTTACCGCAGACAGGGCATATCACCTACGAGCAGTACTTC. This translates into CASSYHLPQTGHITYEQYF.

This clonotype was seen a few times. This chain connects TRBV7-2 to TRBJ2-7, with TRBD1 identical over 10 bases. Germline V gene data show CDR1 as SGHTA and CDR2 as FQGNSA. The CDR3 is made up of 15 amino acids. Trimming took 4 bases from V and 2 from J; bases not matched to a gene: 5. The CDR3 DNA follows: TGTGCCAGCAGCTGGGGACAGGGGCCTCCCTACGAGCAGTACTTC. It yields the protein CASSWGQGPPYEQYF.

The chain links TRBV20-1 to TRBJ2-3, with D possibly TRBD2 on 7 matching bases. Germline CDR1 DFQATT, CDR2 SNEGSKA (reference sequence). This CDR3 comprises 14 residues. Trimming removed 3 bases from V and 4 bases from J, with 14 bases in between. The CDR3 sequence: CSASSGGGADTQYF. The CDR3 DNA follows: TGCAGTGCTAGTTCGGGCGGGGGCGCAGATACGCAGTATTTT.

This chain joins TRBV4-2 and TRBJ2-1, with 7 bases lining up with TRBD2. V shed 1 base and J 0 bases; nucleotides not matched to a gene: 6. Germline V gene sequence: CDR1 LGHNA, CDR2 YNFKEQ. This CDR3 is built from 17 residues. CDR3 sequence (DNA): TGTGCCAGCAGCCAAGGGCCAGCGGGGTACTCCTACAATGAGCAGTTCTTC. This encodes CASSQGPAGYSYNEQFF.

This clonotype was seen a handful of times. The rearrangement links TRBV20-1 to TRBJ2-5, with 9 positions matching TRBD2. This CDR3 contains 12 residues. Trimming at V came to 4 bases and at J to 4 bases, leaving 1 base not matched to a gene. CDR1 DFQATT and CDR2 SNEGSKA come from the germline V gene (reference sequence). The CDR3 loop reads CSAKLAGETQYF. The CDR3 nucleotides are TGCAGTGCTAAACTAGCGGGAGAGACCCAGTACTTC.